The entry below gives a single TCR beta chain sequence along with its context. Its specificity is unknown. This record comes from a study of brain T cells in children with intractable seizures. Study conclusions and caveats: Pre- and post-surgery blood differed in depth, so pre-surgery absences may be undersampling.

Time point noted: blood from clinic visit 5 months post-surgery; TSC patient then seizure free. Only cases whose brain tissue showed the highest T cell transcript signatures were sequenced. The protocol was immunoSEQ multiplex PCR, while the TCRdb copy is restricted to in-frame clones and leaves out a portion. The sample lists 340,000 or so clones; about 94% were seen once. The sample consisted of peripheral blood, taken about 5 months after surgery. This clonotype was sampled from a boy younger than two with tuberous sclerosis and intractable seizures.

CDR3 bases: TGTGCCAGCAGCTTAGTTGGCGGGAGACGGACCGGGGAGCTGTTTTTT. This encodes CASSLVGGRRTGELFF. V is TRBV7-2 and J is TRBJ2-2, with 7 positions matching TRBD2. V lost 1 base, J lost 5 bases, and 7 bases stayed unmatched. CDR1 SGHTA and CDR2 FQGNSA come from the germline V gene. The length of the CDR3 is 16 residues.